The 27 T cell receptor beta chains reported below all come from one sample, sequenced in a study of glioma-infiltrating T cells after dendritic cell vaccination. Generated by immunoSEQ multiplex PCR, the TCRdb table keeps only in-frame clones and is missing some. The table has over 90,000 clones, roughly 79% seen once. The sequencing here drew on blood, taken before dendritic cell vaccination. These receptors all come from a human donor with glioblastoma.

The chain has TRBV30 and TRBJ1-4; no definite D call. The V end lost 1 base, the J end lost 8 bases, and 11 bases lay between the germline ends. The germline V gene has CDR1 GTSNPN and CDR2 SVGIG (reference sequence). The CDR3 spans 13 residues. CDR3 region: CAWSEGTREKLFF. DNA of the CDR3: TGTGCCTGGAGTGAAGGAACTAGGGAAAAACTGTTTTTT.

This clone was seen a handful of times. V gene TRBV12-5 combines with J gene TRBJ2-3; D call uncertain. V was clipped by 1 base and J by 4 bases, with 12 bases between them. CDR3 length: 15 amino acids. Germline CDR1 is LGHNT and CDR2 is FRNRAP. CDR3 residues: CASGLGAGSADTQYF. The CDR3 DNA follows: TGTGCTAGTGGTTTGGGAGCAGGTTCGGCAGATACGCAGTATTTT.

The J gene is TRBJ2-2, the V gene TRBV7-2; weak D call: TRBD1 (5 bases). With 5 bases removed from V and 1 base from J, the gap between germline ends came to 14 bases. Germline V CDR1 and CDR2: SGHTA, FQGNSA. CDR3 length: 16 amino acids. The CDR3 sequence is CASSLQGGLNTGELFF. CDR3 sequence (DNA): TGTGCCAGCAGCCTCCAGGGCGGCCTGAACACCGGGGAGCTGTTTTTT.

The J gene is TRBJ2-3, the V gene TRBV27; no clear D gene. The CDR3 spans 14 residues. V gave up 1 base and J gave up 2 bases, with 7 bases separating them. The germline V gene has CDR1 MNHEY and CDR2 SMNVEV (reference sequence). CDR3 in amino acids: CASSLYTHTDTQYF. CDR3 coding DNA: TGTGCCAGCAGTTTATATACACACACAGATACGCAGTATTTT.

This chain connects TRBV5-1 to TRBJ2-1, with 7 bases lining up with TRBD2. Germline V gives CDR1 SGHRS, CDR2 YFSETQ. CDR3 size: 14 residues. Trimming cost V 3 bases and J 8 bases; bases outside gene matches: 8. The CDR3 sequence: CASSWPGLSYEQFF. The CDR3, as DNA: TGCGCCAGCAGCTGGCCGGGACTATCTTATGAGCAGTTCTTC.

CDR3 nucleotides: TGTGCCAGCACCCTTACCCAGGTTTACACCGGGGAGCTGTTTTTT. It codes for CASTLTQVYTGELFF. This chain joins TRBV9 and TRBJ2-2; D remains unclear. Trimming stripped 6 bases from V and 3 bases from J, with 15 bases between. The CDR3 extends over 15 amino acids. The germline V gene has CDR1 SGDLS and CDR2 YYNGEE.

CDR3 protein: CASRRAGGRQETQYF. The CDR3 bases are TGTGCCAGCAGGCGAGCGGGGGGGAGACAAGAGACCCAGTACTTC. The chain has TRBV2 and TRBJ2-5, with 10 bases fitting TRBD2. The CDR3 runs to 15 residues. The ends lost 6 bases at V and 2 bases at J; junction bases unmatched: 6. The germline V gene encodes CDR1 SNHLY and CDR2 FYNNEI.

The rearrangement links TRBV5-1 to TRBJ2-7; TRBD1 is a possible D gene (6 bases). Germline-derived CDR1 and CDR2 are SGHRS and YFSETQ. V lost 1 base, J lost 4 bases, and 9 bases lay in between. This CDR3 spans 13 amino acids. The CDR3 sequence is CASSLPDRYEQYF. CDR3 coding DNA: TGCGCCAGCAGCTTGCCCGACAGGTACGAGCAGTACTTC.

The chain carries TRBV7-2 and TRBJ1-2; D is unresolved. CDR3 length equals 13 residues. CDR1 is SGHTA, CDR2 FQGNSA, per germline. V lost 7 bases, J lost 3 bases, and 12 bases lay in between. The DNA of the CDR3 is TGTGCCAGCACCCTCGGAGGATACTATGGCTACACCTTC. Amino acids: CASTLGGYYGYTF.

The CDR3 coding sequence is TGCGCCAGCAGCCAAAATTACCTGGCCCTGGTCGGGACAGGTAATGAAAAACTGTTTTTT. Protein product: CASSQNYLALVGTGNEKLFF. The chain has TRBV4-1 and TRBJ1-4; 8 bases map to TRBD1. This CDR3 contains 20 residues. Trimming at V came to 2 bases and at J to 4 bases, leaving 18 bases not matched to a gene. The germline gives CDR1 MGHRA, CDR2 YSYEKL.

Comments on this clone: It is likely a read error: a sequence one base away is far more abundant. The gene calls are TRBV6-5 and TRBJ2-1; possible D gene TRBD2, 6 bases. The CDR3 contains 15 residues. CDR1 is MNHEY and CDR2 is SVGAGI in the germline V gene. The CDR3 is CAGSYSTGEYNEQFF. CDR3 DNA sequence: TGTGCCGGCAGTTACTCGACGGGGGAATACAATGAGCAGTTCTTC.

The V and J genes are TRBV7-2 and TRBJ1-5; D uncertain. With 3 bases removed from V and 5 bases from J, the gap between germline ends came to 8 bases. The CDR3 runs 13 residues. CDR1 and CDR2 (germline): SGHTA, FQGNSA. CDR3 bases: TGTGCCAGCAGCTTGAGGCCGGATCAGCCCCAGCATTTT. Translation: CASSLRPDQPQHF.

This clone was detected ten times or more. The chain links TRBV5-1 to TRBJ2-5, with D possibly matching TRBD1 (6 bases). Germline V gene lookup returns CDR1 SGHRS and CDR2 YFSETQ. V was cut by 4 bases and J by 5 bases, with 12 bases left in between. The CDR3 spans 13 residues. The CDR3 loop is CASSRGTRETQYF. CDR3 nucleotide sequence: TGCGCCAGCAGCAGAGGGACAAGGGAGACCCAGTACTTC.

The rearrangement joins TRBV9 to TRBJ1-3, with 8 positions matching TRBD1. The J segment lost 0 bases and the V segment lost 3 bases, leaving 2 bases of the junction unmatched. The germline V gene encodes CDR1 SGDLS and CDR2 YYNGEE. The CDR3 extends over 15 amino acids. The CDR3 region has the DNA TGTGCCAGCAGCGAAACAGGGGGCTCTGGAAACACCATATATTTT. Its protein product is CASSETGGSGNTIYF.

The gene calls are TRBV5-4 and TRBJ1-4, with 8 bases lining up with TRBD1. The CDR3 covers 15 residues. V lost 4 bases and J lost 6; bases outside the gene matches: 8. Germline CDR1 reads SGHNT; CDR2 reads YYREEE (reference sequence). As DNA, the CDR3 is TGTGCCAGCAGCCTTGGACAGGGTCCTGATGAAAAACTGTTTTTT. This codes for CASSLGQGPDEKLFF.

This clone was recorded once. The chain carries TRBV30 and TRBJ2-7; 10 bases are shared with TRBD1. The CDR3 runs to 14 residues. From germline, CDR1 is GTSNPN and CDR2 SVGIG (reference sequence). Trimming removed 6 bases from V and 3 bases from J; junction bases left unmatched: 8. The CDR3 here is CACHGTGANYEQYF. CDR3 bases: TGTGCCTGCCACGGGACAGGGGCCAACTACGAGCAGTACTTC.

The chain carries TRBV5-1 and TRBJ1-1, with a weak D call TRBD1 (6 bases). This CDR3 contains 16 residues. Trimming pared 4 bases from V and 0 bases from J, leaving 16 bases between. The germline CDR1 and CDR2 sequences are SGHRS and YFSETQ. CDR3 protein: CASSTSWTALNTEAFF. Written as DNA, the CDR3 is TGCGCCAGCAGCACGTCCTGGACAGCACTGAACACTGAAGCTTTCTTT.

V gene TRBV6-1 combines with J gene TRBJ2-5; D may be TRBD2 (5 bases). Germline CDR1 is MNHNS and CDR2 is SASEGT. The CDR3 sequence is 14 residues long. Trimming stripped 3 bases from V and 5 bases from J, with 13 bases between. CDR3 in amino acids: CASSDTARRETQYF. The CDR3 bases are TGTGCCAGCAGTGATACCGCCAGGAGGGAGACCCAGTACTTC.

In its sample, this clone was seen once. The chain links TRBV27 to TRBJ2-1; 7 bases agree with TRBD2. The V gene end was trimmed by 8 bases and the J gene end by 8 bases; junction bases not matched to a gene: 12. This CDR3 contains 14 residues. The germline CDR1 and CDR2 sequences are MNHEY and SMNVEV (reference sequence). CDR3 region: CASSAGGIGYEQFF. In DNA, the CDR3 is TGTGCCAGCTCTGCCGGGGGGATAGGGTATGAGCAGTTCTTC.

The table lists this clone with a count of one. This rearrangement joins TRBV4-1 to TRBJ1-5; possible D gene TRBD1, 6 bases. The CDR3 is 15 residues long. Germline CDR1 MGHRA, CDR2 YSYEKL. The germline V and J ends were trimmed by 1 base and 0 bases, with 7 bases remaining between them. CDR3 sequence (DNA): TGCGCCAGCAGCCAAGGGACAGTTAGCAATCAGCCCCAGCATTTT. Protein sequence: CASSQGTVSNQPQHF.

This clone turned up a few times. J is TRBJ2-3 and V is TRBV4-3; TRBD1 matches 8 bases. The CDR3 runs 15 residues. From germline, CDR1 is LGHNA and CDR2 YSLEER. The trim removed 0 bases at V and 4 bases at J, leaving 3 bases unmatched. The CDR3 reads CASSQDGTGSDTQYF. The CDR3, as DNA: TGCGCCAGCAGCCAAGATGGGACAGGCTCAGATACGCAGTATTTT.

The chain employs TRBV19 and TRBJ2-3; no firm D call. CDR3 length: 17 amino acids. The germline gives CDR1 LNHDA, CDR2 SQIVND (reference sequence). V was pared by 10 bases and J by 2 bases, with 25 bases between. The CDR3 DNA follows: TGTGCCACCACGGGTGCGGCTTCCTTTTACGACACAGATACGCAGTATTTT. It encodes CATTGAASFYDTDTQYF.

As concerns this clone: One end of the junction does not line up with germline, which may come from a read error. Other DNA sequences in this specimen translate into the identical CDR3. V and J are TRBV19 and TRBJ1-6; TRBD1 matches at 7 bases. Germline CDR1 reads LNHDA; CDR2 reads SQIVND (reference sequence). The CDR3 contains 14 residues. CDR3 coding DNA: TGTGCCAGTAGTATGGGACAGATTAATTCCCCCCTCCACTTT. Translation gives CASSMGQINSPLHF.

This clone came up once. The V gene is TRBV27, the J gene TRBJ2-7; 8 positions match TRBD2. The CDR3 is 13 amino acids. CDR1 and CDR2 from the germline V gene are MNHEY and SMNVEV (reference sequence). The trim removed 5 bases at V and 4 bases at J, leaving 4 bases unmatched. DNA of the CDR3: TGTGCCAGCAGTCCGGGACTAGTATACGAGCAGTACTTC. Translated, it gives CASSPGLVYEQYF.

This rearrangement joins TRBV18 to TRBJ1-1, with D maybe TRBD1 (6 bases). Germline-derived CDR1 and CDR2 are KGHSH and LQKENI. Trimming pared 3 bases from V and 10 bases from J, leaving 21 bases between. This CDR3 comprises 15 residues. The CDR3 DNA follows: TGTGCCAGCTCACCCCCAGCGGGAAGGGGGGGGAGAGCTTTCTTT. Its protein is CASSPPAGRGGRAFF.

The chain carries TRBV11-3 and TRBJ2-3, with D perhaps TRBD1 (5 bases). Germline V gene lookup returns CDR1 SGHNT and CDR2 YENEEA. V gave up 4 bases and J gave up 1 base, with 6 bases separating them. This CDR3 has 13 amino acids. CDR3 sequence reads: CASSWGGTDTQYF. As DNA, the CDR3 is TGTGCCAGCAGCTGGGGCGGCACAGATACGCAGTATTTT.

The rearrangement joins TRBV7-2 to TRBJ2-1, with D maybe TRBD1 (5 bases). The V gene's germline CDR1 is SGHTA and CDR2 FQGNSA. The CDR3 sequence is 15 residues long. V was cut by 6 bases and J by 8 bases, with 20 bases left in between. CDR3 in DNA: TGTGCCAGCAGGTGGGGCGGCTCCCACCAGGATGAGCAGTTCTTC. This encodes CASRWGGSHQDEQFF.